This T cell receptor (beta chain) was profiled in a study of blood T cell repertoires in COVID-19. The protocol was immunoSEQ multiplex PCR, while the TCRdb copy is restricted to in-frame clones and leaves out a portion. The table lists about 180,000 clones, roughly 85% of them singletons, with over 9.5% in the top ten. The CDR3 length is 15 residues. Germline V lookup: CDR1 MNHNS, CDR2 SASEGT. V dropped 3 bases and J dropped 0; count of bases not matched to a gene: 4. The J gene is TRBJ1-1, the V gene TRBV6-1, with 7 bases aligning to TRBD1. This receptor was taken from a human donor with active or convalescent COVID-19. The donor label of this sample is uncertain. Source material: peripheral blood. CDR3 nucleotides: TGTGCCAGCAGTGACCTGACAGGGTTGAACACTGAAGCTTTCTTT. It encodes CASSDLTGLNTEAFF.